This TCR beta chain was found in a study of T cell responses to AZD1222 COVID-19 vaccine. Method: immunoSEQ multiplex PCR; TCRdb's copy keeps in-frame clones and lacks some. The data hold approximately 170,000 clones, with around 85% observed a single time. Whole-study results and caveats: Close to half of all spike-specific TCRs reportedly target regions of the variants that are unmutated.

Turning to this clone: What it recognizes is unknown.

Germline loops: CDR1 LGHNA, CDR2 YSLEER. This CDR3 contains 17 residues. Losses at the gene ends were 0 bases for V and 4 bases for J; bases not matched to a gene: 7. The sample consisted of peripheral blood, taken 28 days after the second AZD1222 dose. V is TRBV4-3 and J is TRBJ2-3, with 10 bases aligning to TRBD2. This receptor was taken from an adult who received the AZD1222 COVID-19 vaccine. The CDR3: CASSQDLQRGGADTQYF. CDR3 bases: TGCGCCAGCAGCCAAGACCTACAGCGGGGGGGAGCAGATACGCAGTATTTT.